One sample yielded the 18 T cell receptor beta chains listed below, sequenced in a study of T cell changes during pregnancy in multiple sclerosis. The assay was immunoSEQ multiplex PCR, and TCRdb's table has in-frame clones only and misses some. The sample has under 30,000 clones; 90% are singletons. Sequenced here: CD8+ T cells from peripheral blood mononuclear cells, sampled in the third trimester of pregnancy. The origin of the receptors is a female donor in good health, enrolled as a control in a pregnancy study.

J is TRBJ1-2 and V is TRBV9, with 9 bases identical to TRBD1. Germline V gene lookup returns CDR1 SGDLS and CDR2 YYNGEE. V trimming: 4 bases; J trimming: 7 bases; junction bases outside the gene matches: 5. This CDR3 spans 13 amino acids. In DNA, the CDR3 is TGTGCCAGCAGCCCCCAGGACAGGGGTGGCTACACCTTC. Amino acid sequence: CASSPQDRGGYTF.

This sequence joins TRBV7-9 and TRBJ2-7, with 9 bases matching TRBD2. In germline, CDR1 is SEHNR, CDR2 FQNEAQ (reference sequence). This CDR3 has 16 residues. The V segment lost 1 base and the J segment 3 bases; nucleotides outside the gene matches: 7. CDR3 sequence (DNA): TGTGCCAGCAGCTTAGAGGTAGCGGGGGTTAACTACGAGCAGTACTTC. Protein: CASSLEVAGVNYEQYF.

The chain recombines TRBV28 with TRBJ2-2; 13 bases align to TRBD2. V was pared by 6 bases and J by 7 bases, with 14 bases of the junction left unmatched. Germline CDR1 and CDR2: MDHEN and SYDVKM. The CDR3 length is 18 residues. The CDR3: CASSSQTSGRSLVGELFF. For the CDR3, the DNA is TGTGCCAGCAGCTCCCAGACTAGCGGGAGGAGTCTAGTCGGGGAGCTGTTTTTT.

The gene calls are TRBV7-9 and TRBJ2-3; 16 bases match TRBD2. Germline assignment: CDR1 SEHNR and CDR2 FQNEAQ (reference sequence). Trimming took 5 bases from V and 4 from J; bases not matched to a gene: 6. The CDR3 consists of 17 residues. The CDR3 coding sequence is TGTGCCAGCAGCGGGACTAGCGGGAGGGCCCTCGCAGATACGCAGTATTTT. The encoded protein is CASSGTSGRALADTQYF.

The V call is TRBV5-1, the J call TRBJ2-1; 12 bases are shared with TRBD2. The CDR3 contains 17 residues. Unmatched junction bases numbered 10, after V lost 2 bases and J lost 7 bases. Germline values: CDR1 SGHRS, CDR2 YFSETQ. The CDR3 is CASSLPLAGGPGNEQFF. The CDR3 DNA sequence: TGCGCCAGCAGCTTACCTCTAGCGGGGGGGCCCGGGAATGAGCAGTTCTTC. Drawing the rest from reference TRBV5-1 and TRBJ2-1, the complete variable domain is KAGVTQTPRYLIKTRGQQVTLSCSPISGHRSVSWYQQTPGQGLQFLFEYFSETQRNKGNFPGRFSGRQFSNSRSEMNVSTLELGDSALYLCASSLPLAGGPGNEQFFGPGTRLTVL.

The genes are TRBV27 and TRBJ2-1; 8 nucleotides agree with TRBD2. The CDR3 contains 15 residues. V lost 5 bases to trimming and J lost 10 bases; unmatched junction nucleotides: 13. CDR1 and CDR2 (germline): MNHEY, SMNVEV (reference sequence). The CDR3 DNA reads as TGTGCCAGCAGTCGGGGGACTAGTGGGGTCGGCGAGCAGTTCTTC. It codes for CASSRGTSGVGEQFF.

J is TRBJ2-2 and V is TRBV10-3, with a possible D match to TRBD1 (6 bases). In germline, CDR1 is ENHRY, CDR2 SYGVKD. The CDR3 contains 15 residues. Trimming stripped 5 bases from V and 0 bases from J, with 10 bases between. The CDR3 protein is CAISHRDANTGELFF. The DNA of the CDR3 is TGTGCCATCAGTCACAGGGACGCGAACACCGGGGAGCTGTTTTTT.

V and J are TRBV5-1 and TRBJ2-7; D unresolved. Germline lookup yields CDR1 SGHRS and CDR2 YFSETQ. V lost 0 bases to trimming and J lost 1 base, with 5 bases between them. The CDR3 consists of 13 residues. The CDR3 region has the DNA TGCGCCAGCAGCTTGGGACAATCCTACGAGCAGTACTTC. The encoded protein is CASSLGQSYEQYF.

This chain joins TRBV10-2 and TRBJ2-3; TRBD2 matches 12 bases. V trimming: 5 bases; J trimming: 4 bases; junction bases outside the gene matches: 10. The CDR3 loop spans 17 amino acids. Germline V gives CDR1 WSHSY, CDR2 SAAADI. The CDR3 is CASSLSGLAGYADTQYF. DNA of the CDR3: TGCGCCAGCAGTCTGTCAGGACTAGCGGGATATGCAGATACGCAGTATTTT.

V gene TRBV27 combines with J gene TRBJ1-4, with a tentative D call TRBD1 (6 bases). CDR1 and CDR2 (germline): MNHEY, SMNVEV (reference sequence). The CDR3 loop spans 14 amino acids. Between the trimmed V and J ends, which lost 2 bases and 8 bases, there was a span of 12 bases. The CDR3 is CASSLVQGGEKLFF. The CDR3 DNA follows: TGTGCCAGCAGTTTAGTACAGGGCGGCGAAAAACTGTTTTTT. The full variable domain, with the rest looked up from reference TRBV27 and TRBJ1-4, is EAQVTQNPRYLITVTGKKLTVTCSQNMNHEYMSWYRQDPGLGLRQIYYSMNVEVTDKGDVPEGYKVSRKEKRNFPLILESPSPNQTSLYFCASSLVQGGEKLFFGSGTQLSVL.

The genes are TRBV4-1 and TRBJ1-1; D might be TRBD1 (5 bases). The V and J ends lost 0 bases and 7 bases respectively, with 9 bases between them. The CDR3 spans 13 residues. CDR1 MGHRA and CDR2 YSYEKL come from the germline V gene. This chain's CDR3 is CASSQDPGGEAFF. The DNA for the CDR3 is TGCGCCAGCAGCCAAGATCCGGGGGGTGAAGCTTTCTTT.

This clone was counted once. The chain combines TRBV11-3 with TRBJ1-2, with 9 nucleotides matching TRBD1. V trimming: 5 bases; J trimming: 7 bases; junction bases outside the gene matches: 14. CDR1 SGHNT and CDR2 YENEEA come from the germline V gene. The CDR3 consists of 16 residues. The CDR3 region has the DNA TGTGCCAGCAGCCTCTTATGGGACAGGGTTAGGTGTGGCTACACCTTC. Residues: CASSLLWDRVRCGYTF.

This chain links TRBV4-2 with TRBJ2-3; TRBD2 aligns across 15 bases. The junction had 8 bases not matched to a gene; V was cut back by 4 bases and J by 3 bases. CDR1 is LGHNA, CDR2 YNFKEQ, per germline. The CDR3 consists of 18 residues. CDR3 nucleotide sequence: TGTGCCAGCAGCCCCGGACTAGCGGGGGGGCCGGGAACAGATACGCAGTATTTT. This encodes CASSPGLAGGPGTDTQYF.

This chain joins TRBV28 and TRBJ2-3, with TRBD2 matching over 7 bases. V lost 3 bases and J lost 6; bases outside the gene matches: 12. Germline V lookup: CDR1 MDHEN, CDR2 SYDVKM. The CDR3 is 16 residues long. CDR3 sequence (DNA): TGTGCCAGCAGTTTGTTCGCTGGCGGGAGTTTGGATACGCAGTATTTT. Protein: CASSLFAGGSLDTQYF.

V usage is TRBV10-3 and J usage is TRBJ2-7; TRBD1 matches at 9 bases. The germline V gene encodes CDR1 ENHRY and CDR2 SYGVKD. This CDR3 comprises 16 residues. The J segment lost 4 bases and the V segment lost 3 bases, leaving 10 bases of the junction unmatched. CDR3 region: CAISDTRTGTGYEQYF. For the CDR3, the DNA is TGTGCCATCAGTGACACACGAACCGGGACAGGGTACGAGCAGTACTTC.

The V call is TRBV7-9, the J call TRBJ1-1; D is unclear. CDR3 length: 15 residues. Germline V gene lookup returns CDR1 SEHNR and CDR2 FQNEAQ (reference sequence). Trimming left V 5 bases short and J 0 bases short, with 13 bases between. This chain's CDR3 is CASSPLTHLNTEAFF. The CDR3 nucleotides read TGTGCCAGCAGCCCCCTAACCCACCTGAACACTGAAGCTTTCTTT.

CDR3 sequence reads: CASQSGPNTGELFF. The CDR3 DNA follows: TGTGCCAGCCAGAGCGGTCCAAACACCGGGGAGCTGTTTTTT. V gene TRBV6-4 combines with J gene TRBJ2-2; a weak D match, TRBD2 (5 bases). This CDR3 is 14 amino acids long. With 8 bases removed from V and 2 bases from J, the gap between germline ends came to 12 bases. CDR1 is MRHNA, CDR2 SNTAGT, per germline.

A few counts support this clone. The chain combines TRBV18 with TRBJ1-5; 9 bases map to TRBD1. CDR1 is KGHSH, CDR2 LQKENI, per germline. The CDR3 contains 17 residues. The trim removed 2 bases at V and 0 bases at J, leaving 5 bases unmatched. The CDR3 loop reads CASSPGTGIYSNQPQHF. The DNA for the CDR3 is TGTGCCAGCTCACCAGGGACAGGGATCTATAGCAATCAGCCCCAGCATTTT.